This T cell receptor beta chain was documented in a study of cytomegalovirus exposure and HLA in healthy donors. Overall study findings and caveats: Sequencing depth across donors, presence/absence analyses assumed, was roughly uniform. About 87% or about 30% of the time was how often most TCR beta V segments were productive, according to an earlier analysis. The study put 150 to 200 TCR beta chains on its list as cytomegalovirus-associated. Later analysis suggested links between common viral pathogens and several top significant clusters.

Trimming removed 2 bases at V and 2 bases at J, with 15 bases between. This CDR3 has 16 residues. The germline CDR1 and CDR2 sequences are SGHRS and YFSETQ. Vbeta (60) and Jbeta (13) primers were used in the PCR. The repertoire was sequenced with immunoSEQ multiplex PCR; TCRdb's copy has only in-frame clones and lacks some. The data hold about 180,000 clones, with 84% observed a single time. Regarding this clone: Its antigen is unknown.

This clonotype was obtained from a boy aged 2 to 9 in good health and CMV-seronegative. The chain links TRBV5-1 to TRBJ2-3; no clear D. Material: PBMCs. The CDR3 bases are TGCGCCAGCAGCTTCCTTAGCTACCCAAACACAGATACGCAGTATTTT. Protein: CASSFLSYPNTDTQYF. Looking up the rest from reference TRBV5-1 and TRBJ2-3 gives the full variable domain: KAGVTQTPRYLIKTRGQQVTLSCSPISGHRSVSWYQQTPGQGLQFLFEYFSETQRNKGNFPGRFSGRQFSNSRSEMNVSTLELGDSALYLCASSFLSYPNTDTQYFGPGTRLTVL.